Listed here are 12 T cell receptor beta chains from one sample, sequenced in a study of T-cell memory formation after mild COVID-19. TCRdb re-called the 5' RACE reads with MiXCR, one entry per CDR3 protein. Of fewer than 60,000 distinct CDR3 sequences detected, 12% appear once; the ten largest clones hold almost 25%. The sequencing input was PBMCs or a T cell subset sorted from them (not recorded which). The receptor source for this set is a man aged 18-30 years who had mild COVID-19 (a few samples of this study predate the infection). Cell type and time point are not known.

This clonotype has a count of ten or more. This chain links TRBV20-1 with TRBJ1-1; D is perhaps TRBD1 (5 bases). Germline-derived CDR1 and CDR2 are DFQATT and SNEGSKA (reference sequence). Trimming removed 1 base from V and 5 bases from J, with 11 bases in between. The CDR3 extends over 13 amino acids. CDR3 coding DNA: TGCAGTGCTAGAGGAGAGGGGACGACTGAAGCTTTCTTT. Its translation is CSARGEGTTEAFF.

This clonotype was counted a few times. This chain connects TRBV4-2 to TRBJ2-3; D is undetermined. V dropped 0 bases and J dropped 2 bases, with 12 bases sitting between them. This CDR3 contains 16 residues. Per the germline V gene, CDR1 is LGHNA and CDR2 is YNFKEQ. CDR3: CASSQDPGSHTDTQYF. The CDR3 nucleotides read TGTGCCAGCAGCCAAGATCCGGGCAGCCACACAGATACGCAGTATTTT.

This rearrangement joins TRBV7-6 to TRBJ1-6, with D possibly TRBD1 on 6 matching bases. The ends were cut back, 5 bases at V and 9 bases at J, with 11 bases in the middle. The germline gives CDR1 SGHVS, CDR2 FNYEAQ. The CDR3 covers 13 residues. For the CDR3, the DNA is TGTGCCAGCAGCCTAGGACAGATTTCACCCCTCCACTTT. Its translation is CASSLGQISPLHF.

This clonotype was seen a handful of times. The chain is built from TRBV3-1 and TRBJ2-4, with TRBD2 matching over 7 bases. Trimming at V came to 4 bases and at J to 6 bases, leaving 3 bases not matched to a gene. This CDR3 has 13 amino acids. CDR1 LGHDT and CDR2 YNNKEL come from the germline V gene (reference sequence). In nucleotides, the CDR3 is TGTGCCAGCAGCCCCGGGGGGACAAACATTCAGTACTTC. It specifies CASSPGGTNIQYF.

This clonotype was picked up a small number of times. The rearrangement links TRBV24-1 to TRBJ2-3; possibly TRBD1 or TRBD2 for D (5 bases each). Germline CDR1 KGHDR, CDR2 SFDVKD. V was clipped by 12 bases and J by 0 bases, with 12 bases between them. The CDR3 length is 13 residues. The CDR3 DNA follows: TGTGCCTCGGGGACGGGGAGCACAGATACGCAGTATTTT. Protein product: CASGTGSTDTQYF.

The chain carries TRBV5-4 and TRBJ2-3; 12 bases line up with TRBD2. V gave up 4 bases and J gave up 6 bases; unmatched junction bases: 6. Germline V lookup: CDR1 SGHNT, CDR2 YYREEE (reference sequence). The CDR3 runs to 15 residues. The CDR3 coding sequence is TGTGCCAGCAGCCTCTGGACTAGCGGGGACGATACGCAGTATTTT. As protein: CASSLWTSGDDTQYF.

The chain is built from TRBV20-1 and TRBJ1-1; D is perhaps TRBD1 (6 bases). V was cut by 3 bases and J by 3 bases, with 17 bases left in between. CDR1 and CDR2 from the germline V gene are DFQATT and SNEGSKA (reference sequence). The CDR3 length is 15 residues. CDR3 DNA sequence: TGCAGTGCTAGTCCCTGGACAGCGGGGTACACTGAAGCTTTCTTT. This encodes CSASPWTAGYTEAFF.

This clonotype was detected only a few times. The chain combines TRBV6-5 with TRBJ1-6; a weak D match, TRBD1 (5 bases). The V and J ends lost 2 bases and 8 bases respectively, with 7 bases between them. The CDR3 is 13 amino acids. CDR1 is MNHEY and CDR2 is SVGAGI in the germline V gene. The CDR3 DNA reads TGTGCCAGCAGTTACGGGGCCCATTCACCCCTCCACTTT. Translation gives CASSYGAHSPLHF.

This chain joins TRBV20-1 and TRBJ2-5, with D maybe TRBD1 (5 bases). With 4 bases removed from V and 5 bases from J, the gap between germline ends came to 17 bases. In germline, CDR1 is DFQATT, CDR2 SNEGSKA (reference sequence). The CDR3 has 14 residues. The CDR3 DNA reads TGCAGTGCTACAAGGGGCCATATCCTGGAGACCCAGTACTTC. Protein sequence: CSATRGHILETQYF.

The V gene is TRBV20-1, the J gene TRBJ1-1, with TRBD1 as a possible D gene (5 bases). Trimming took 3 bases from V and 1 from J, leaving 12 bases between them. CDR1 is DFQATT and CDR2 is SNEGSKA in the germline V gene (reference sequence). CDR3 size: 14 residues. The DNA of the CDR3 is TGCAGTGCTAGCGACAGTTCGCGGAACACTGAAGCTTTCTTT. Translating it yields CSASDSSRNTEAFF.

V is TRBV5-6 and J is TRBJ1-1, with 7 bases fitting TRBD1. The length of the CDR3 is 17 residues. The germline V gene encodes CDR1 SGHDT and CDR2 YYEEEE. V gave up 0 bases and J gave up 1 base; unmatched junction bases: 9. This chain's CDR3 is CASSLEVGGGWNTEAFF. The CDR3 DNA is TGTGCCAGCAGCTTGGAGGTAGGGGGCGGATGGAACACTGAAGCTTTCTTT.

The gene calls are TRBV28 and TRBJ1-4, with TRBD1 as a possible D gene (5 bases). V lost 6 bases, J lost 8 bases, and 19 bases lay in between. CDR1 and CDR2 (germline): MDHEN, SYDVKM. The CDR3 consists of 15 residues. The CDR3 spells CASRLASGWDEKLFF. CDR3 bases: TGTGCCAGCAGGCTGGCCAGCGGCTGGGACGAAAAACTGTTTTTT.